These 26 T cell receptor beta chains share one sample of origin, sequenced in a study of blood T cell repertoires in COVID-19. Produced via immunoSEQ multiplex PCR; TCRdb's table is partial and in-frame only. The profile covers over 200,000 clones, with about 90% appearing a single time and approximately 2.4% taken by the ten largest. Source material: peripheral blood. The origin of the receptors is a man younger than 45 with COVID-19, enrolled during active disease.

CDR3 loop: CASSLEGATNWEAFF. The CDR3 nucleotides are TGCGCCAGCAGCTTGGAGGGCGCCACCAACTGGGAGGCTTTCTTT. The gene calls are TRBV5-1 and TRBJ1-1; D unclear. CDR1 and CDR2 (germline): SGHRS, YFSETQ. V was shortened by 0 bases and J by 11 bases, with 20 bases between the two germline ends. This CDR3 spans 15 amino acids.

This rearrangement joins TRBV19 to TRBJ1-3; D remains ambiguous. V lost 3 bases to trimming and J lost 0 bases, with 9 bases between them. This CDR3 has 15 residues. From germline, CDR1 is LNHDA and CDR2 SQIVND (reference sequence). The CDR3 nucleotides are TGTGCCAGTAGTATCCGGGTGAGCTCTGGAAACACCATATATTTT. It yields the protein CASSIRVSSGNTIYF.

The V call is TRBV7-9, the J call TRBJ2-1, with 9 positions matching TRBD2. Per the germline V gene, CDR1 is SEHNR and CDR2 is FQNEAQ (reference sequence). The ends lost 2 bases at V and 4 bases at J; junction bases unmatched: 0. The length of the CDR3 is 14 residues. The CDR3 coding sequence is TGTGCCAGCAGCTTACTAGCGGGGTACAATGAGCAGTTCTTC. As protein: CASSLLAGYNEQFF.

The chain has TRBV19 and TRBJ1-3, with D possibly being TRBD1 (5 bases). The CDR3 extends over 16 amino acids. The germline V gene has CDR1 LNHDA and CDR2 SQIVND (reference sequence). V lost 3 bases and J lost 0, with 12 bases in between. Here the CDR3 DNA reads TGTGCCAGTAGTATCGCTGACAGAGCCTCTGGAAACACCATATATTTT. Translated: CASSIADRASGNTIYF.

This clone showed up just a few times. The gene calls are TRBV18 and TRBJ1-5, with a tentative D call TRBD1 (6 bases). V dropped 5 bases and J dropped 0 bases, with 14 bases sitting between them. The CDR3 length is 16 residues. Germline V gene lookup returns CDR1 KGHSH and CDR2 LQKENI. DNA of the CDR3: TGTGCCAGCTCATTGAGGGGGGGAGATAGCAATCAGCCCCAGCATTTT. It codes for CASSLRGGDSNQPQHF.

This clone was found once. The chain is built from TRBV7-2 and TRBJ2-3; 8 bases match TRBD2. J gave up 6 bases and V 4 bases, and 6 bases lay outside the gene matches. CDR1 and CDR2 (germline): SGHTA, FQGNSA. This CDR3 is built from 14 residues. The DNA for the CDR3 is TGTGCCAGCAGCTCAGGACTAGCTTTGGATACGCAGTATTTT. Translation gives CASSSGLALDTQYF.

This clone was picked up a small number of times. The chain couples TRBV5-4 to TRBJ1-1; possible D gene TRBD1, 6 bases. CDR1 is SGHNT, CDR2 YYREEE, per germline (reference sequence). Trimming removed 6 bases from V and 0 bases from J, with 15 bases in between. The CDR3 runs 15 residues. CDR3 DNA: TGTGCCAGCACCGACCTAGACAGGTTGAACACTGAAGCTTTCTTT. Translation: CASTDLDRLNTEAFF.

This chain uses TRBV2 with TRBJ1-5; D remains ambiguous. The V gene's germline CDR1 is SNHLY and CDR2 FYNNEI. The CDR3 runs 14 residues. Trimming pared 6 bases from V and 0 bases from J, leaving 9 bases between. The CDR3 loop reads CASSYSNSNQPQHF. DNA of the CDR3: TGTGCCAGCAGCTACTCGAATAGCAATCAGCCCCAGCATTTT.

V gene TRBV19 combines with J gene TRBJ2-1; the match to TRBD2 covers 12 bases. This CDR3 comprises 15 residues. The germline V gene encodes CDR1 LNHDA and CDR2 SQIVND (reference sequence). The V and J ends lost 7 bases and 4 bases, in that order; junction bases with no gene match: 5. CDR3 protein: CASTLAGGVYNEQFF. DNA of the CDR3: TGTGCCAGTACTCTAGCGGGAGGGGTTTACAATGAGCAGTTCTTC. Complete variable domain (other parts from reference TRBV19 and TRBJ2-1): DGGITQSPKYLFRKEGQNVTLSCEQNLNHDAMYWYRQDPGQGLRLIYYSQIVNDFQKGDIAEGYSVSREKKESFPLTVTSAQKNPTAFYLCASTLAGGVYNEQFFGPGTRLTVL.

The rearrangement links TRBV7-2 to TRBJ1-6; D not resolved. CDR1 SGHTA and CDR2 FQGNSA come from the germline V gene. The CDR3 extends over 18 amino acids. Trimming removed 2 bases at V and 0 bases at J, with 14 bases between. The CDR3 sequence is CASSLSIQPSSYNSPLHF. The CDR3 DNA is TGTGCCAGCAGCTTATCAATCCAACCGAGCTCCTATAATTCACCCCTCCACTTT. Using reference TRBV7-2 and TRBJ1-6 for the parts outside the CDR3, the full variable domain is GAGVSQSPSNKVTEKGKDVELRCDPISGHTALYWYRQSLGQGLEFLIYFQGNSAPDKSGLPSDRFSAERTGGSVSTLTIQRTQQEDSAVYLCASSLSIQPSSYNSPLHFGNGTRLTVT.

V is TRBV9 and J is TRBJ1-1; 7 nucleotides agree with TRBD1. The junction had 8 bases not matched to a gene; V was cut back by 3 bases and J by 3 bases. The CDR3 has 15 residues. CDR1 SGDLS and CDR2 YYNGEE come from the germline V gene. CDR3 sequence: CASSEAGGIDTEAFF. In nucleotides, the CDR3 is TGTGCCAGCAGCGAGGCAGGGGGAATCGACACTGAAGCTTTCTTT. The full variable domain, in which reference TRBV9 and TRBJ1-1 provide the parts outside the CDR3, is DSGVTQTPKHLITATGQRVTLRCSPRSGDLSVYWYQQSLDQGLQFLIQYYNGEERAKGNILERFSAQQFPDLHSELNLSSLELGDSALYFCASSEAGGIDTEAFFGQGTRLTVV.

The chain couples TRBV18 to TRBJ1-2; 7 bases fit TRBD1. Germline assignment: CDR1 KGHSH and CDR2 LQKENI. The CDR3 length is 13 residues. J was trimmed by 5 bases and V by 6 bases; bases with no gene match: 6. CDR3 sequence reads: CASSSGTDYGYTF. CDR3 in DNA: TGTGCCAGCTCTTCCGGGACAGATTATGGCTACACCTTC.

The gene calls are TRBV5-1 and TRBJ1-2; 7 nucleotides line up with TRBD1. CDR3 length: 14 amino acids. Losses at the gene ends were 5 bases for V and 4 bases for J; bases not matched to a gene: 8. Germline V gives CDR1 SGHRS, CDR2 YFSETQ. CDR3 protein: CASSEGQNLYGYTF. CDR3 bases: TGCGCCAGCAGTGAGGGACAGAACCTCTATGGCTACACCTTC. Full variable domain (remainder filled in from reference TRBV5-1 and TRBJ1-2): KAGVTQTPRYLIKTRGQQVTLSCSPISGHRSVSWYQQTPGQGLQFLFEYFSETQRNKGNFPGRFSGRQFSNSRSEMNVSTLELGDSALYLCASSEGQNLYGYTFGSGTRLTVV.

The rearrangement joins TRBV7-9 to TRBJ2-7; 8 nucleotides agree with TRBD1. The CDR3 loop spans 14 amino acids. Trimming cost V 4 bases and J 3 bases; bases outside gene matches: 5. Germline V lookup: CDR1 SEHNR, CDR2 FQNEAQ (reference sequence). CDR3 DNA: TGTGCCAGCAGCTACGACAGGGGACACTACGAGCAGTACTTC. Translated: CASSYDRGHYEQYF.

This clone showed up just once. The rearrangement links TRBV19 to TRBJ2-3; a possible D gene is TRBD1 (6 bases). V was pared by 4 bases and J by 11 bases, with 16 bases between. The CDR3 sequence is 13 residues long. The germline V gene has CDR1 LNHDA and CDR2 SQIVND (reference sequence). The CDR3 region has the DNA TGTGCCAGTAGTACCGGTTACACAGGGCGGCAGTATTTT. It specifies CASSTGYTGRQYF.

The chain employs TRBV9 and TRBJ1-1; TRBD1 aligns across 9 bases. Germline CDR1 SGDLS, CDR2 YYNGEE. V gave up 2 bases and J gave up 1 base; unmatched junction bases: 12. CDR3 length equals 18 residues. CDR3 residues: CASSVIPSGQGWNTEAFF. In DNA, the CDR3 is TGTGCCAGCAGCGTTATCCCCTCGGGACAGGGTTGGAACACTGAAGCTTTCTTT.

The chain links TRBV7-8 to TRBJ1-6, with 9 bases lining up with TRBD1. Germline assignment: CDR1 SGHVS and CDR2 FQNEAQ. The CDR3 length is 16 residues. V dropped 5 bases and J dropped 7; count of bases not matched to a gene: 9. The CDR3 sequence: CASSPRGDRVNSPLHF. The CDR3 coding sequence is TGTGCCAGCAGCCCCCGAGGGGACAGGGTAAATTCACCCCTCCACTTT.

J is TRBJ1-5 and V is TRBV3-1 (or the pseudogene TRBV3-2); no firm D call. V was cut by 0 bases and J by 0 bases, with 12 bases left in between. This CDR3 has 17 residues. Germline CDR1 reads LGHDT; CDR2 reads YNNKEL (reference sequence). CDR3 coding DNA: TGTGCCAGCAGCCAAGATAGCAGCCGAAATAGCAATCAGCCCCAGCATTTT. Translated, it gives CASSQDSSRNSNQPQHF.

The chain couples TRBV11-2 to TRBJ1-2, with a possible D match to TRBD1 (5 bases). The V and J ends lost 5 bases and 4 bases respectively, with 11 bases between them. Germline CDR1 SGHAT, CDR2 FQNNGV. The CDR3 is made up of 13 amino acids. CDR3 region: CASSEGLIYGYTF. The CDR3 nucleotides are TGTGCCAGCAGCGAGGGACTTATCTATGGCTACACCTTC.

This clone turned up a few times. This rearrangement joins TRBV25-1 to TRBJ2-7, with D perhaps matching TRBD2 (6 bases). The CDR3 loop spans 11 amino acids. The V end was cut by 7 bases, the J end by 6 bases, with 10 bases between. Per germline, CDR1 MGHDK and CDR2 SYGVNS. The CDR3 protein is CASMGGVEQYF. In DNA, the CDR3 is TGTGCCAGCATGGGGGGAGTCGAGCAGTACTTC.

This chain links TRBV19 with TRBJ2-2, with a tentative D call TRBD1 (6 bases). This CDR3 has 14 amino acids. Trimming removed 2 bases from V and 7 bases from J, with 11 bases in between. Per germline, CDR1 LNHDA and CDR2 SQIVND (reference sequence). The CDR3 DNA follows: TGTGCCAGTAGTATACAGGGGTGGATCGGGGAGCTGTTTTTT. It encodes CASSIQGWIGELFF.

The rearrangement joins TRBV6-5 to TRBJ1-1, with 7 bases aligning to TRBD1. Germline loops: CDR1 MNHEY, CDR2 SVGAGI. The CDR3 runs 14 residues. The ends lost 4 bases at V and 1 base at J; junction bases unmatched: 3. CDR3 nucleotide sequence: TGTGCCAGCAGTTTCGGGACAGCGAACACTGAAGCTTTCTTT. Translating it yields CASSFGTANTEAFF.

The rearrangement uses TRBV5-4 and TRBJ2-7; D might be TRBD1 (6 bases). Between the trimmed V and J ends, which lost 0 bases and 2 bases, there was a span of 12 bases. The CDR3 spans 15 residues. Germline assignment: CDR1 SGHNT and CDR2 YYREEE (reference sequence). Here the CDR3 DNA reads TGTGCCAGCAGCTTGGATCAGGGGTTAGCCTACGAGCAGTACTTC. Translation gives CASSLDQGLAYEQYF.

This clone has just one count. V is TRBV10-3 and J is TRBJ1-4; D might be TRBD1 (6 bases). V shed 1 base and J shed 8 bases, with 14 bases lying between them. In germline, CDR1 is ENHRY, CDR2 SYGVKD. This CDR3 contains 15 residues. CDR3 protein: CAISELFRDTEKLFF. CDR3 coding DNA: TGTGCCATCAGTGAGTTATTCCGGGACACCGAAAAACTGTTTTTT.

This clone showed up just once. This CDR3 is also generated by other DNA sequences in the sample. V is TRBV12-3 or TRBV12-4 and J is TRBJ1-2; the D gene is possibly TRBD1 (6 bases). V gave up 5 bases and J gave up 5 bases, with 9 bases separating them. The CDR3 has 12 amino acids. CDR3 nucleotide sequence: TGTGCCAGCAGTCCCACAGGGTATGGCTACACCTTC. Translating it yields CASSPTGYGYTF.

The chain joins TRBV7-9 to TRBJ1-5; unclear D gene. With 1 base removed from V and 7 bases from J, the gap between germline ends came to 11 bases. The CDR3 covers 14 residues. Germline loops: CDR1 SEHNR, CDR2 FQNEAQ (reference sequence). CDR3 sequence reads: CASSLGGNEQPQHF. The CDR3 region has the DNA TGTGCCAGCAGCTTAGGCGGAAATGAGCAGCCCCAGCATTTT.